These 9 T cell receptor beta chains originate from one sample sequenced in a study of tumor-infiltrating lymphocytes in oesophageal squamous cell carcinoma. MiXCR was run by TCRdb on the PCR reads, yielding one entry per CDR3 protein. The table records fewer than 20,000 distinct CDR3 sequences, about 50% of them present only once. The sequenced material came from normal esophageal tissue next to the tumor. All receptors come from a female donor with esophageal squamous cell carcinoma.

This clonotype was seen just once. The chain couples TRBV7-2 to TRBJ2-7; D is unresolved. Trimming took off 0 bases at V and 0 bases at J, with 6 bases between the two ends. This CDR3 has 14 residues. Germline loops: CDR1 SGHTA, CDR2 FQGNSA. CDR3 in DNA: TGTGCCAGCAGCTTAGCACTGATCTCCTACGAGCAGTACTTC. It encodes CASSLALISYEQYF.

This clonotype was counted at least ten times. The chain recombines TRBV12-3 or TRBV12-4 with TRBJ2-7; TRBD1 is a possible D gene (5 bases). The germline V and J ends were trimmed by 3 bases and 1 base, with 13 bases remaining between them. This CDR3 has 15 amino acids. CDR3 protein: CASSFGSGQSYEQYF. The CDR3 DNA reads TGTGCCAGCAGTTTCGGCTCAGGGCAGTCCTACGAGCAGTACTTC.

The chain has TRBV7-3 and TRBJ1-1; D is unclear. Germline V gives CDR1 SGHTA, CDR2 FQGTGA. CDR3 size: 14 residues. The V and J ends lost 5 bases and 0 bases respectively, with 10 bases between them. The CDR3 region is CASSETVLNTEAFF. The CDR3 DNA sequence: TGTGCCAGCAGCGAGACGGTTCTGAACACTGAAGCTTTCTTT.

The CDR3 nucleotides read TGTGCCAGCAGCTCCACTAGCGGACCTCAGGGTACGCAGTATTTT. Its translation is CASSSTSGPQGTQYF. The chain couples TRBV7-2 to TRBJ2-1; 8 bases are shared with TRBD2. Matching the DNA end better, TRBJ2-3 makes the J call doubtful. The CDR3 loop spans 15 amino acids. Looked up from germline, CDR1 is SGHTA and CDR2 is FQGNSA.

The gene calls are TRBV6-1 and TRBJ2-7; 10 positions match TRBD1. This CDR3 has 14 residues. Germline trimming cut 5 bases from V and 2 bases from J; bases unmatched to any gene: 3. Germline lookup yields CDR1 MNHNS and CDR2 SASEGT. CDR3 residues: CASSYDRGPYEQYF. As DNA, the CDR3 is TGTGCCAGCAGTTATGACAGGGGGCCCTACGAGCAGTACTTC.

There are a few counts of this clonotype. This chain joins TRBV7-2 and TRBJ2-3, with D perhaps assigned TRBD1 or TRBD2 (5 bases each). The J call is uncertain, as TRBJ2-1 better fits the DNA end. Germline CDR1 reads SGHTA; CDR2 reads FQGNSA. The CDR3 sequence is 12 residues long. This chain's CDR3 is CASSLGGYEQFF. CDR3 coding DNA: TGTGCCAGCAGCTTAGGGGGGTATGAGCAGTTCTTC.

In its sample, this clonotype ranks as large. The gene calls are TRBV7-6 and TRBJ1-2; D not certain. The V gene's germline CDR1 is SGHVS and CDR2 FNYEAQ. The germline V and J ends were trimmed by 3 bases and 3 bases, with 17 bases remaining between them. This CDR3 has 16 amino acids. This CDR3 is CASSLGPRWADYGYTF. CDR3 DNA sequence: TGTGCCAGCAGCTTGGGCCCCCGTTGGGCAGACTATGGCTACACCTTC.

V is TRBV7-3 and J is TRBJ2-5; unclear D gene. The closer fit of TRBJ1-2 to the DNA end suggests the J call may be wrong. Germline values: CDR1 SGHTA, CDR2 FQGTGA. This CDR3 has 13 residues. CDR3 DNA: TGTGCCAGCAGGGACCGGGCCCGCGTTGGCTACACCTTC. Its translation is CASRDRARVGYTF.

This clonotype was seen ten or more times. The CDR3: CASSWDSLNTEAFF. The CDR3 bases are TGTGCCAGCAGTTGGGACAGCTTGAACACTGAAGCTTTCTTT. The gene calls are TRBV6-1 and TRBJ1-1; 7 bases fit TRBD1. CDR3 length: 14 amino acids. The V segment lost 5 bases and the J segment 0 bases; nucleotides outside the gene matches: 3. CDR1 is MNHNS, CDR2 SASEGT, per germline.